Given below is one T cell receptor (beta chain) in context. This clonotype has more than one count but fewer than ten. Its antigen remains unidentified. No per-base quality is available; no much larger clone lies one base away. For sequencing, an Illumina HiSeq 2500 was employed. TCR beta libraries were prepared by quantitative 5'-RACE with molecular barcodes. The original methods were these. A new computational method, built on a probabilistic model of VDJ rearrangement, was used to identify disease-linked TCR variants. The public reads were reanalyzed by TCRdb: fastp trimming at Q25, MiXCR alignment, in-frame beta chains only. Rows with one shared CDR3 protein collapse into an entry with the most common genes and DNA. These V and J calls rely on TCRdb rather than the paper's analysis. A total of roughly 230,000 distinct CDR3 sequences appear in this sample, more than 15% of them only once. The top ten clonotypes cover 25% to 40% of the sample.

This specimen comes from a study of CD8 T cells in ankylosing spondylitis (dated by TCRdb to 2017 to 2019). With respect to the entire study: T cell receptor beta repertoires were profiled in healthy donors and ankylosing spondylitis patients so that disease-linked TCR variants could be found. In total, the full study cohort was made up of approximately 99 healthy donors and 25 to 30 ankylosing spondylitis patients. Peripheral blood was sampled, and synovial fluid was also collected from ankylosing spondylitis patients. Broad study findings and their caveats: The disease-linked clones had a CD8+ phenotype and were found at relatively low frequencies in peripheral blood. Some TCR beta motif variants had previously been reported in synovial fluid and blood of reactive arthritis patients, which suggested common disease-initiation mechanisms. Significant enrichment of the disease-linked clones was reported in matched synovial fluid samples from ankylosing spondylitis patients. A TCR beta motif of about 8 highly homologous amino acid variants appeared characteristic of blood from ankylosing spondylitis patients.

This TCR was sampled from a male donor with ankylosing spondylitis or in good health (not recorded which). Specimen: blood, either unsorted or a sorted T cell fraction (not recorded which).

The CDR3 region has the sequence CASSLSLAEHSYEQYF. The sequenced DNA is TGTGCCAGCAGTTTATCGCTAGCGGAACACTCCTACGAGCAGTACTTC. In this chain, TRBV27 is recombined with TRBJ2-7; the junction holds 7 bases that match TRBD2. The CDR3 runs 16 amino acids, cysteine and phenylalanine included. The kept DNA is CDR3 alone, 48 bases in frame from the first base. Relative to germline, V is missing 0 bases and J is missing 0 bases, with 5 bases of the junction outside any gene match. The germline V gene encodes CDR1 MNHEY and CDR2 SMNVEV (reference sequence).